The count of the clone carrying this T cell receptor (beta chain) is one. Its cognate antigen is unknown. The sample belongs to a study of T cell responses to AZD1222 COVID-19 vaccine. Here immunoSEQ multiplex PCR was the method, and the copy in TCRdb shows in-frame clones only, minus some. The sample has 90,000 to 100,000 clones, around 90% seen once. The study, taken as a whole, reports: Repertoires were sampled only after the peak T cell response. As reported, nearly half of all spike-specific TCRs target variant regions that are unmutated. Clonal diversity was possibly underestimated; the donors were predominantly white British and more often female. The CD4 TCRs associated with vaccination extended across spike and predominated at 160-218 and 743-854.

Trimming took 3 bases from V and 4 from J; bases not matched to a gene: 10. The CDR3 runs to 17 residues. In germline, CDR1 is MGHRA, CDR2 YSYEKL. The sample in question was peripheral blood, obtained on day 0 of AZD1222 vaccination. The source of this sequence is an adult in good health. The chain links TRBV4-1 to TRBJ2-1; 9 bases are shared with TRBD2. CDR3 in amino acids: CASSHPRAGGPYNEQFF. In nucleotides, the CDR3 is TGCGCCAGCAGCCATCCGAGGGCGGGAGGGCCGTACAATGAGCAGTTCTTC.